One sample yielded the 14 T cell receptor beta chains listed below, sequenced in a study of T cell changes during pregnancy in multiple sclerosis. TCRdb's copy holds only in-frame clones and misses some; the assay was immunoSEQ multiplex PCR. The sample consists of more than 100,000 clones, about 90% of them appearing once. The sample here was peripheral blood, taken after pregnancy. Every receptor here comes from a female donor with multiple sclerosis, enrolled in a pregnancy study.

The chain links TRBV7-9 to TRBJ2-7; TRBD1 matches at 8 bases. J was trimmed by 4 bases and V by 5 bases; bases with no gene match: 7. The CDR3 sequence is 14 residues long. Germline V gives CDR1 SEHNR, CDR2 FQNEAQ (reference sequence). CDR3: CASSLRQGTYEQYF. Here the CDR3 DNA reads TGTGCCAGCAGCCTCAGACAGGGGACGTACGAGCAGTACTTC.

The CDR3 region is CAWGQGAYEQYF. The CDR3 DNA reads as TGTGCCTGGGGACAGGGGGCTTACGAGCAGTACTTC. The chain combines TRBV30 with TRBJ2-7; TRBD1 matches 11 bases. Germline assignment: CDR1 GTSNPN and CDR2 SVGIG (reference sequence). V was clipped by 5 bases and J by 4 bases; unmatched bases: 1. This CDR3 spans 12 amino acids.

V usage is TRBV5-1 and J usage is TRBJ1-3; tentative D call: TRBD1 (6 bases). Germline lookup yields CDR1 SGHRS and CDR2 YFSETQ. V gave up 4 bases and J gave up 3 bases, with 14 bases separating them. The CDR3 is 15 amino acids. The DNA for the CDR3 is TGCGCCAGCAGCCAGGGGTCCGTTGATGGAAACACCATATATTTT. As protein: CASSQGSVDGNTIYF.

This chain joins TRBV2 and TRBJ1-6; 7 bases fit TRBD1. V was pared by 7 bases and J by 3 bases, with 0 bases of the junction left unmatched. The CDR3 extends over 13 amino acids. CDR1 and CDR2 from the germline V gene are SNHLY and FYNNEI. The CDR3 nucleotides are TGTGCCAGCACAGGGGGCTATAATTCACCCCTCCACTTT. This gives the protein CASTGGYNSPLHF. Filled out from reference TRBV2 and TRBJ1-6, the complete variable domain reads EPEVTQTPSHQVTQMGQEVILRCVPISNHLYFYWYRQILGQKVEFLVSFYNNEISEKSEIFDDQFSVERPDGSNFTLKIRSTKLEDSAMYFCASTGGYNSPLHFGNGTRLTVT.

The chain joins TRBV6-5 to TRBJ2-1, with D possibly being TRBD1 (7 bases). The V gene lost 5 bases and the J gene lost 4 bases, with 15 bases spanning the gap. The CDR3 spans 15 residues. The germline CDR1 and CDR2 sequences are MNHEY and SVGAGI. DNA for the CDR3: TGTGCCAGCAGTGGAGGGGACAGCTTTTACAATGAGCAGTTCTTC. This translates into CASSGGDSFYNEQFF.

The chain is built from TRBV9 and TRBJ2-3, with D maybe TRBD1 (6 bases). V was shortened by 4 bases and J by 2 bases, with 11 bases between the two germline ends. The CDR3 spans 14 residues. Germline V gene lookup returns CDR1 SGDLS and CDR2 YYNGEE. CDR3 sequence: CASSSGDITDTQYF. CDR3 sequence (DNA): TGTGCCAGCAGCTCAGGGGACATCACAGATACGCAGTATTTT.

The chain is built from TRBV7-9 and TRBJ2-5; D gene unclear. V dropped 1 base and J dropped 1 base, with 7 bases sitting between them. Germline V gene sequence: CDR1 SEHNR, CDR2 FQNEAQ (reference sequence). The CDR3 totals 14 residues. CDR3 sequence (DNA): TGTGCCAGCAGCTTAGTAACTTCCCAAGAGACCCAGTACTTC. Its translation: CASSLVTSQETQYF.

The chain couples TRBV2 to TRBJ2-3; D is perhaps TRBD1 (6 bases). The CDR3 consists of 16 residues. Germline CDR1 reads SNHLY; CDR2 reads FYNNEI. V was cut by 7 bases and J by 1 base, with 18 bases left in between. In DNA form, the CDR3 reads TGTGCCAGCAAGTGCCGGACGAAGGGGGGCACAGATACGCAGTATTTT. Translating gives CASKCRTKGGTDTQYF.

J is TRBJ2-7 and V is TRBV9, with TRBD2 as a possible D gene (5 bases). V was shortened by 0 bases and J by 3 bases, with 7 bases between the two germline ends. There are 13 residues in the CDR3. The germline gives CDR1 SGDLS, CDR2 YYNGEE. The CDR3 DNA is TGTGCCAGCAGCGTAGGGGAGTTCTACGAGCAGTACTTC. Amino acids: CASSVGEFYEQYF.

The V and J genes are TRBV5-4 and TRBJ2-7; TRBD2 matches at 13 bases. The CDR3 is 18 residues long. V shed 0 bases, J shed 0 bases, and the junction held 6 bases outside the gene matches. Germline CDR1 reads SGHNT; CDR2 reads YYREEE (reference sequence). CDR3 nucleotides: TGTGCCAGCAGCTTGGCCGGGGGACTAGCGGGGCCCTCCTACGAGCAGTACTTC. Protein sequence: CASSLAGGLAGPSYEQYF.

CDR3 residues: CASSPVTGGNIQYF. CDR3 nucleotides: TGTGCCAGCAGCCCGGTGACCGGCGGCAACATTCAGTACTTC. The rearrangement joins TRBV7-6 to TRBJ2-4; no reliable D call. The CDR3 length is 14 residues. Per germline, CDR1 SGHVS and CDR2 FNYEAQ. The V end lost 5 bases, the J end lost 7 bases, and 15 bases lay between the germline ends.

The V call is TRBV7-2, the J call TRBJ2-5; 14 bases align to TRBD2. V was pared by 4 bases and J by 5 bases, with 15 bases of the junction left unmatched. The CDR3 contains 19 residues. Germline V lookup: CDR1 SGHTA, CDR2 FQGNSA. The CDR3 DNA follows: TGTGCCAGCAGCTCCGGGAGACTAGCGGGGGGGCCCGTCCGGGAGACCCAGTACTTC. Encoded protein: CASSSGRLAGGPVRETQYF.

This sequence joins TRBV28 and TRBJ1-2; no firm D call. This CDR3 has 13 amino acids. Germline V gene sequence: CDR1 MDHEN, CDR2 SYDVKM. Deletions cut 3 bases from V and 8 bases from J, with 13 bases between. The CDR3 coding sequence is TGTGCCAGCAGTTTTCGCAGTTCGAAGGGCTACACCTTC. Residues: CASSFRSSKGYTF.

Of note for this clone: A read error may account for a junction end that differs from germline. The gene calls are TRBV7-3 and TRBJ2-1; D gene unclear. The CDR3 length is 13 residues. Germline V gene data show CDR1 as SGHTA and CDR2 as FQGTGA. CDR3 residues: CAGSLTENVEQFF. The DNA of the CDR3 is TGTGCCGGCAGCTTAACTGAGAACGTAGAGCAGTTCTTC.